This record covers a single TCR beta chain. The antigen is undetermined. The sample comes from a study of monozygotic twins with cystic fibrosis. General study points: Nucleotide-identical clonotype sharing was significantly higher within monozygotic CF twin pairs than between unrelated CF individuals. In 13 of 16 pairs, V gene usage was closest to the co-twin's.

V shed 3 bases and J 4 bases; nucleotides not matched to a gene: 4. The CDR3 is made up of 15 amino acids. Germline V gene lookup returns CDR1 MDHEN and CDR2 SYDVKM. Some clones are missing from TCRdb's copy, which holds only in-frame ones; the method was immunoSEQ multiplex PCR. Of about 14,000 clones listed, just under 95% are singletons. Sequenced sample: blood. V is TRBV28 and J is TRBJ2-2; TRBD2 matches 8 bases. The clonotype was recovered from a girl under 10 years old with cystic fibrosis. The CDR3: CASSFSSGLTGELFF. CDR3 nucleotides: TGTGCCAGCAGTTTTTCTAGCGGGCTCACCGGGGAGCTGTTTTTT. Combining the CDR3 with reference TRBV28 and TRBJ2-2 gives the whole variable domain DVKVTQSSRYLVKRTGEKVFLECVQDMDHENMFWYRQDPGLGLRLIYFSYDVKMKEKGDIPEGYSVSREKKERFSLILESASTNQTSMYLCASSFSSGLTGELFFGEGSRLTVL.